This T cell receptor (beta chain) is from a study of beta chain features in type 1 diabetes. Study results and caveats: In every one of the four CD4+ subsets, TCRB CDR3s were moderately but significantly shorter in Type 1 diabetes patients.

Isolated RNA was reverse transcribed in full, so expressed TCRB transcripts were sequenced. Repertoires were generated with immunoSEQ multiplex PCR, while TCRdb's copy carries only in-frame clones and drops some. The table lists about 710,000 clones, 11% to 15% of them singletons. The CDR3 covers 15 residues. The J segment lost 6 bases and the V segment lost 6 bases, leaving 9 bases of the junction unmatched. Germline V lookup: CDR1 SGHAT, CDR2 FQNNGV. This clone was counted only a few times. Antigen: not known. The chain links TRBV11-2 to TRBJ2-1; 9 nucleotides agree with TRBD2. The receptor's source is a man younger than 35 with type 1 diabetes. Sequenced sample: naive CD4+ T cells from blood. CDR3 sequence reads: CASSPGLAGVNEQFF. The CDR3 region has the DNA TGTGCCAGCAGTCCCGGGTTAGCGGGGGTCAATGAGCAGTTCTTC.